This T cell receptor (beta chain) was identified in a study of blood T cell repertoires in COVID-19. About the study: Donors in the United States, Italy and Spain gave samples during acute or convalescent COVID-19. Sample material is recorded as cDNA or gDNA derived from T cells, B-cell-depleted T cells, or PBMCs.

The authors' processing: Estimated nucleated cell counts came from reference gene primer amplification. Some clones are missing from TCRdb's copy, which holds only in-frame ones; the method was immunoSEQ multiplex PCR. That table furnishes V, J and clone size, whereas the DNA furnished D and trimming. The table has roughly 120,000 clones, 70% to 85% seen once; the top ten hold approximately 0.79%. CDR1 is KGHSH, CDR2 LQKENI, per germline. The CDR3 covers 14 residues. J gave up 6 bases and V 2 bases, and 4 bases lay outside the gene matches. This sequence joins TRBV18 and TRBJ1-1; TRBD1 matches at 9 bases. Sample: peripheral blood. This TCR was sampled from a human donor with acute or convalescent COVID-19. The donor label of this sample is uncertain. The CDR3 reads CASSPSGTGSEAFF. The CDR3, as DNA: TGTGCCAGCTCACCATCGGGGACAGGGTCTGAAGCTTTCTTT.